This T cell receptor (beta chain) was sequenced for a study of OX40 agonist ivuxolimab in advanced cancers. Study-wide context: A diagnosis of hepatocellular carcinoma, melanoma, renal cell or head and neck cancer was present in dose-escalation patients. Treatment received earlier with anti-PD-1, anti-PD-L1 or anti-CTLA-4 agents was allowed, and approximately 44% had some. Whole-study findings and limits: Some nonresponders likewise displayed low normalized T-cell clonal expansion. On average, CD8+ T cells showed a greater number of expanded clones than CD4+.

Comments on this clone: Its antigen is currently unknown.

The table came from immunoSEQ multiplex PCR; TCRdb's copy has only in-frame clones and leaves some out. The sample carries about 79,000 clones, 88% recorded once. The V end was cut by 0 bases, the J end by 8 bases, with 12 bases between. The CDR3 loop spans 14 amino acids. CDR1 SEHNR and CDR2 FQNEAQ come from the germline V gene (reference sequence). This receptor was identified in an adult with an advanced solid tumor such as melanoma, head and neck, liver or kidney cancer. The material was CD4+ or CD8+ T cells sorted from blood, obtained in a trial of the OX40 agonist ivuxolimab. The chain couples TRBV7-9 to TRBJ2-3; tentatively, D is TRBD2 (5 bases). The CDR3 protein is CASSLAGESGTQYF. The CDR3 nucleotides are TGTGCCAGCAGCTTAGCGGGAGAGAGCGGTACGCAGTATTTT.